This T cell receptor beta chain was identified during a study of early T cells in non-severe SARS-CoV-2 infection. Study overall: Chains were not paired, and sequencing was done on bulk RNA from unsorted whole blood.

After removal of 0 bases from V and 4 bases from J, the junction contained 7 bases not matched to a gene. Germline V lookup: CDR1 DFQATT, CDR2 SNEGSKA (reference sequence). The CDR3 spans 16 residues. Each cDNA molecule carried a unique molecular identifier. TCRdb itself ran the 5' RACE reads through MiXCR, one entry per CDR3 protein. The table shows tens of thousands of distinct CDR3 sequences, with around 6.5% occurring only once. Study-wide findings and caveats: Lookups in VDJdb leaned toward anti-spike CD8 responses and missed private and CD4 specificities.

This clonotype was observed at least ten times. Its antigen is not identified. The sample in question was whole blood, obtained at baseline. This receptor was taken from an adult who was a healthcare worker with PCR-confirmed SARS-CoV-2 infection or an uninfected control (not recorded which). V and J are TRBV20-1 and TRBJ2-1; 9 bases agree with TRBD2. The CDR3 is CSARDLVAGEYNEQFF. In DNA, the CDR3 is TGCAGTGCTAGAGATCTGGTAGCGGGAGAGTACAATGAGCAGTTCTTC.